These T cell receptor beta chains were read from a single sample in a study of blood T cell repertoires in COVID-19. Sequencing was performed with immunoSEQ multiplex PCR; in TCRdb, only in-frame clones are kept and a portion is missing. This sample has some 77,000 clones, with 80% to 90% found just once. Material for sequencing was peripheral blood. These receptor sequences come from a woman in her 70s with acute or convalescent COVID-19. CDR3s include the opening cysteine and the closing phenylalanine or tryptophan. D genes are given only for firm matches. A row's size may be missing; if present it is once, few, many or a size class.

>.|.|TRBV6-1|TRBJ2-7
CASSVRHLARLLEQYF
TGTGCCAGCAGTGTCCGCCACCTAGCGCGGCTCCTTGAGCAGTACTTC
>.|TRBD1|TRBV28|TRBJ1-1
CASSLFLGQGAEAFF
TGTGCCAGCAGCCTATTTCTAGGGCAGGGGGCTGAAGCTTTCTTT
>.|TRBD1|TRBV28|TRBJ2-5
CASSRTGYVETQYF
TGTGCCAGCAGTAGGACAGGATACGTTGAGACCCAGTACTTC
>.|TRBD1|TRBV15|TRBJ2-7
CATSSQTGGSSEQYF
TGTGCCACCAGCAGCCAGACAGGGGGCTCGAGCGAGCAGTACTTC
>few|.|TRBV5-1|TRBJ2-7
CASSLDGSSYEQYF
TGCGCCAGCAGCTTGGACGGGTCCTCCTACGAGCAGTACTTC
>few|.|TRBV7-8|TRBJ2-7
CASSLDSLYEQYF
TGTGCCAGCAGTTTGGACAGCCTCTACGAGCAGTACTTC
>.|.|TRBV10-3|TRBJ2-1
CAISEGRQWSNNEQFF
TGTGCCATCAGTGAGGGCCGTCAGTGGTCCAACAATGAGCAGTTCTTC
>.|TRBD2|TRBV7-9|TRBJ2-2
CASSPSTGGRNTGELFF
TGTGCCAGCAGCCCCTCCACGGGAGGGAGGAACACCGGGGAGCTGTTTTTT
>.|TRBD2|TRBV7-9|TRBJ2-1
CASTLLGLSGSPQQFF
TGTGCCAGCACCCTGCTTGGTCTTAGCGGGAGCCCCCAGCAGTTCTTC
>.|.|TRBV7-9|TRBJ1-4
CASSLGGQFNEKLFF
TGTGCCAGCAGCTTGGGCGGGCAGTTTAATGAAAAACTGTTTTTT
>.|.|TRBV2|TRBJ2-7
CASSANFYEQYF
TGTGCCAGCAGTGCTAACTTCTACGAGCAGTACTTC
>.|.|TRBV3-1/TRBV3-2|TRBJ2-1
CASSLRGPSYNEQFF
TGTGCCAGCAGCCTTCGGGGTCCCTCCTACAATGAGCAGTTCTTC
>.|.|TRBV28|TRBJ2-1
CASPTIDWTYNEQFF
TGTGCCAGCCCTACTATCGACTGGACCTACAATGAGCAGTTCTTC
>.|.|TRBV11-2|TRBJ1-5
CASSLDRRSNQPQHF
TGTGCCAGCAGCTTAGATCGTAGAAGCAATCAGCCCCAGCATTTT
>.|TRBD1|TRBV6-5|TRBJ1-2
CASSYYRGNGYTF
TGTGCCAGCAGTTACTACAGGGGAAACGGCTACACCTTC
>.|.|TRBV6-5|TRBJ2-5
CASRSTGRGLETQYF
TGTGCCAGCAGGTCTACCGGTCGGGGTCTCGAGACCCAGTACTTC
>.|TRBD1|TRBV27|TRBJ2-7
CASSRQGSGYEQYF
TGTGCCAGCAGTCGACAGGGATCTGGCTACGAGCAGTACTTC
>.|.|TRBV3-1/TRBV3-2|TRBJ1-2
CASSRAYYGYTF
TGTGCCAGCTCCAGGGCCTACTATGGCTACACCTTC
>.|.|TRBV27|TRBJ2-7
CASTGPGVHEQYF
TGTGCCAGCACCGGACCGGGGGTCCACGAGCAGTACTTC
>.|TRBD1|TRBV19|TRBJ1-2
CASSIQQGIDGYTF
TGTGCCAGTAGTATACAACAGGGGATCGACGGCTACACCTTC
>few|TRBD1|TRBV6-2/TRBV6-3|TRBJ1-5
CASNPGWDSLNQPQHF
TGTGCCAGCAACCCGGGTTGGGACAGCCTCAATCAGCCCCAGCATTTT
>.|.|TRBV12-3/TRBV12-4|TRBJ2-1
CASSRDSYNEQFF
TGTGCCAGCAGTCGGGACTCCTACAATGAGCAGTTCTTC